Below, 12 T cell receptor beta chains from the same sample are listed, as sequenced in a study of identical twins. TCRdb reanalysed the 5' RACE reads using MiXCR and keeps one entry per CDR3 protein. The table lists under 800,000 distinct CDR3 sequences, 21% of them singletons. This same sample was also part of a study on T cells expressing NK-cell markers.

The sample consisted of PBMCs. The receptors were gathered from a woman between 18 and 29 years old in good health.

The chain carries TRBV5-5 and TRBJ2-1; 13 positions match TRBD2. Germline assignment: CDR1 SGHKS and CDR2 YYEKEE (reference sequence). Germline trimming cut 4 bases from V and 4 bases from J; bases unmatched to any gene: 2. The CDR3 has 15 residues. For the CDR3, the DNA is TGTGCCAGCAGCAAGGGACTAGCGGGGTACAATGAGCAGTTCTTC. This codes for CASSKGLAGYNEQFF.

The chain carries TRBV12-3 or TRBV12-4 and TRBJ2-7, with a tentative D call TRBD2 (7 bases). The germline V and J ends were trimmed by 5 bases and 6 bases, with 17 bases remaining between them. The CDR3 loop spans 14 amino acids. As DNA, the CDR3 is TGTGCCAGCAGTCTTAGTGGGGGGGCGCGCGAGCAGTACTTC. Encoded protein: CASSLSGGAREQYF.

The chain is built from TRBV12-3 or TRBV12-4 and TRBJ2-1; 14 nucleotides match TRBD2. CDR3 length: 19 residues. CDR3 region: CTISLSRGLAGAKYLKQFF. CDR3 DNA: TGTACCATCAGTTTAAGTAGGGGACTAGCGGGAGCAAAGTATCTGAAGCAGTTCTTC.

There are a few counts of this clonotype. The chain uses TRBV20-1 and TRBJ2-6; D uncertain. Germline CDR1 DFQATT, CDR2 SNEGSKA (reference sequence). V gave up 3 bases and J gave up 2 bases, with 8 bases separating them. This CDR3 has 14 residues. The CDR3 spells CSARDGAGANVLTF. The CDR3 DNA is TGCAGTGCTAGGGACGGAGCTGGGGCCAACGTCCTGACTTTC.

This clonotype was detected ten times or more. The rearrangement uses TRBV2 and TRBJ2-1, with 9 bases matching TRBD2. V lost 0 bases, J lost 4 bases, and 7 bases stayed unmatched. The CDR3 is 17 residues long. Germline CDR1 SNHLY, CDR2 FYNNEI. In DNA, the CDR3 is TGTGCCAGCAGTGAAGCGCGGGGGGGCGGTTTATACAATGAGCAGTTCTTC. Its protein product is CASSEARGGGLYNEQFF.

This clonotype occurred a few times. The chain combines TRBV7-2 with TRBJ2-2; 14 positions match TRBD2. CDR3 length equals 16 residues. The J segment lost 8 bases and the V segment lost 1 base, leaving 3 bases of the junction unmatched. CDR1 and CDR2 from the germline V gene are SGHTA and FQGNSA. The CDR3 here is CASSLGLAGGSGELFF. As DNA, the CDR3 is TGTGCCAGCAGCTTAGGACTAGCGGGAGGGTCTGGGGAGCTGTTTTTT.

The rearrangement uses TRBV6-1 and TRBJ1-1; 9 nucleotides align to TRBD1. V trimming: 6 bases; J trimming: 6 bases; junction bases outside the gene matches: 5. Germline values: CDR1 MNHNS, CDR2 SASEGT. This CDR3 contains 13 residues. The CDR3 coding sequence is TGTGCCAGCAGGAGACAGGGGGGCCCTGAAGCTTTCTTT. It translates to CASRRQGGPEAFF.

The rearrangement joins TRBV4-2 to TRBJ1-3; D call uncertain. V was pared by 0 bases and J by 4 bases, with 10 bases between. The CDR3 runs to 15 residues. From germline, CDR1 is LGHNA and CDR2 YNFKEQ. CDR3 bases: TGTGCCAGCAGCCAAGATCGAGGGAAAGGAAACACCATATATTTT. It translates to CASSQDRGKGNTIYF.

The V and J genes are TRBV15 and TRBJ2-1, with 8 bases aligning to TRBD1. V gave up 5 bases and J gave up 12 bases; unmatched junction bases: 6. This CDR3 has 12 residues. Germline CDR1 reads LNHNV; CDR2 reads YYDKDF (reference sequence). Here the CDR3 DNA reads TGTGCCACCAGCGTGCAGGACAGGGCGCAGTTCTTC. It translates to CATSVQDRAQFF.

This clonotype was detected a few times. This CDR3 is CASSSLAGVLEQFF. In nucleotides, the CDR3 is TGCGCCAGCTCGTCGCTAGCGGGAGTACTTGAGCAGTTCTTC. The chain links TRBV4-1 to TRBJ2-1; TRBD2 agrees at 10 bases. The junction had 10 bases not matched to a gene; V was cut back by 8 bases and J by 9 bases. Germline assignment: CDR1 MGHRA and CDR2 YSYEKL. The CDR3 loop spans 14 amino acids.

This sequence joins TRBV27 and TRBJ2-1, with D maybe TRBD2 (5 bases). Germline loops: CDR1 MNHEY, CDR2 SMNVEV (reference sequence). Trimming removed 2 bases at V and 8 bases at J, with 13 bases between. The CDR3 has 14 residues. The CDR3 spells CASSLLGETYEQFF. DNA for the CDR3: TGTGCCAGCAGTTTACTCGGGGAGACCTATGAGCAGTTCTTC.

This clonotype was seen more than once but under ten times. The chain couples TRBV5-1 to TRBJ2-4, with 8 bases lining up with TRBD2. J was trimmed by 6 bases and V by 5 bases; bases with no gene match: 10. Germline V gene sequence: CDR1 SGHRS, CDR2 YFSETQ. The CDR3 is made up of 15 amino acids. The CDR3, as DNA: TGCGCCAGCAGTTCCGGGACTAGTGGAAGAAACATTCAGTACTTC. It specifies CASSSGTSGRNIQYF.